The entry below describes one TCR beta chain. The antigen remains undetermined. Looked up from germline, CDR1 is LGHDT and CDR2 is YNNKEL (reference sequence). V was clipped by 1 base and J by 13 bases, with 17 bases between them. This CDR3 has 14 residues. This sample was taken from a study of blood T cells in healthy people across ages. A sample-barcoded 5' primer and a J-beta primer mix were used in a second PCR of about 7 to 12 cycles. TCRdb processed the 5' RACE reads anew with MiXCR; each CDR3 protein has one entry. The table lists around 2 million distinct CDR3 sequences, 39% of them singletons. Regarding the study as a whole: In long-lived donors, naive CD4+ cell counts and diversity exceeded those of aged donors.

Sequencing was performed on blood. The J gene is TRBJ2-4, the V gene TRBV3-1; possible D gene TRBD2, 6 bases. The TCR originated in a human donor in good health. The CDR3 DNA reads TGTGCCAGCAGCCAAGGGGGGACTGGTAGAGAGCAGTACTTC. Its protein product is CASSQGGTGREQYF.